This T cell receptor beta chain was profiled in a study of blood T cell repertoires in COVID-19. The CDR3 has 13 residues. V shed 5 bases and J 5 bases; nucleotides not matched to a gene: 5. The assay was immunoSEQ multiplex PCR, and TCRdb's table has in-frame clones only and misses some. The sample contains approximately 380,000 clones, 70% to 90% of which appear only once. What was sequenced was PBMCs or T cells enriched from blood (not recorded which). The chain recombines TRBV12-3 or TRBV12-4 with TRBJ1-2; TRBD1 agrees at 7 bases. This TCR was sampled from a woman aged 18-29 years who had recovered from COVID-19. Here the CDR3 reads CASSRTGEYGYTF. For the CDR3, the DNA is TGTGCCAGCAGTCGGACAGGCGAGTATGGCTACACCTTC.